The 9 T cell receptor beta chains below were found in one sample sequenced in a study of blood T cell repertoires in COVID-19 (dated by TCRdb to 2020 to 2022). The library was built by means of the immunoSEQ multiplex PCR assay. In its TCRdb copy, this immuneACCESS table keeps in-frame sequences only and misses some clones. Where compared with another copy, unresolved V genes explain less than half of these, and the others have no known cause. This sample gives more than 80,000 clones in total; 65% to 90% of them show up just once. More than 1.5% of the sample rests with the top ten. Sequencing was performed on peripheral blood. The receptors come from a man older than 75 with acute or convalescent COVID-19.

This chain connects TRBV19 to TRBJ1-1; D may be TRBD1 (5 bases). V lost 9 bases and J 0 bases, leaving 11 bases between the germline ends. The CDR3 sequence is 13 residues long. Germline V gene sequence: CDR1 LNHDA, CDR2 SQIVND (reference sequence). The CDR3 reads CARLSRVNTEAFF. CDR3 DNA: TGTGCCAGGTTGTCCAGGGTGAACACTGAAGCTTTCTTT.

The V call is TRBV27, the J call TRBJ1-5, with TRBD1 matching 7 bases. Germline V gene lookup returns CDR1 MNHEY and CDR2 SMNVEV (reference sequence). Trimming removed 5 bases from V and 4 bases from J; junction bases left unmatched: 8. This CDR3 region has 15 residues. As DNA, the CDR3 is TGTGCCAGCAGTCTTACAGGGGTTCGGAATCAGCCCCAGCATTTT. As protein: CASSLTGVRNQPQHF.

This clone appeared once. V is TRBV27 and J is TRBJ2-3; the match to TRBD1 covers 7 bases. The V gene's germline CDR1 is MNHEY and CDR2 SMNVEV (reference sequence). The CDR3 runs 16 residues. Germline trimming cut 5 bases from V and 2 bases from J; bases unmatched to any gene: 10. The CDR3 nucleotides are TGTGCCAGCAGTCCGTACAGGGGATCGATCACAGATACGCAGTATTTT. Its protein is CASSPYRGSITDTQYF.

This sequence joins TRBV3-1 (or the pseudogene TRBV3-2) and TRBJ2-7, with D tentatively TRBD1 (5 bases). The germline CDR1 and CDR2 sequences are LGHDT and YNNKEL (reference sequence). The CDR3 extends over 14 amino acids. V was cut by 3 bases and J by 6 bases, with 15 bases left in between. The CDR3 spells CASSHPQVRGEQYF. The CDR3 nucleotides are TGTGCCAGCAGCCACCCACAGGTTAGAGGCGAGCAGTACTTC.

V usage is TRBV20-1 and J usage is TRBJ1-5, with D tentatively TRBD1 (5 bases). The V gene's germline CDR1 is DFQATT and CDR2 SNEGSKA (reference sequence). V dropped 3 bases and J dropped 5 bases, with 17 bases sitting between them. The CDR3 runs 15 residues. CDR3 bases: TGCAGTGCTAGTATCGGGGGAGGGGCTGATCAGCCCCAGCATTTT. Translating it yields CSASIGGGADQPQHF.

The rearrangement uses TRBV6-2 or TRBV6-3 and TRBJ2-2; 9 nucleotides align to TRBD2. The CDR3 extends over 16 amino acids. Germline values: CDR1 MNHEY, CDR2 SVGEGT. V was clipped by 0 bases and J by 6 bases; unmatched bases: 5. As DNA, the CDR3 is TGTGCCAGCAGTTACTCCCCTAGCGGGAATCCCGGGGAGCTGTTTTTT. It yields the protein CASSYSPSGNPGELFF.

The CDR3 nucleotides read TGTGCCATCAGGACCGCCGGGACAGGGGCATACGAGCAGTACTTC. It is translated as CAIRTAGTGAYEQYF. The V and J genes are TRBV10-3 and TRBJ2-7; 10 positions match TRBD1. Germline V CDR1 and CDR2: ENHRY, SYGVKD. The CDR3 totals 15 residues. J lost 4 bases, V lost 6 bases, and 9 bases had no gene match.

The chain has TRBV6-5 and TRBJ2-3, with 9 bases lining up with TRBD1. The V gene end was trimmed by 6 bases and the J gene end by 2 bases; junction bases not matched to a gene: 6. Germline lookup yields CDR1 MNHEY and CDR2 SVGAGI. This CDR3 has 15 amino acids. The CDR3 DNA is TGTGCCAGCAGACTGACAGGGGGGGTCACAGATACGCAGTATTTT. Its translation is CASRLTGGVTDTQYF.

This clone has just a few counts. The V call is TRBV3-1 (or the pseudogene TRBV3-2), the J call TRBJ2-1, with D hard to call. The CDR3 covers 13 residues. Germline V gives CDR1 LGHDT, CDR2 YNNKEL (reference sequence). Trimming took off 1 base at V and 9 bases at J, with 10 bases between the two ends. CDR3 loop: CASSQGTAVEQFF. The CDR3 nucleotides read TGTGCCAGCAGCCAAGGAACGGCGGTTGAGCAGTTCTTC.